One and the same sample provided the 2 T cell receptor beta chains below, sequenced in a study of diagnostic markers for celiac disease. TCRdb reanalyzed the reads, giving one entry per CDR3 protein sequence and no DNA. The sample features approximately 1,500 distinct CDR3 sequences, with 12% to 15% in its top ten. The sample consisted of either unsorted cells or a sorted T cell fraction (not recorded which). These TCRs come from a human donor.

The chain carries TRBV14 and TRBJ2-6. This CDR3 is built from 15 residues. The germline V gene has CDR1 SGHDN and CDR2 FVKESK. The CDR3 loop reads CASSRRSSGANVLTF.

V is TRBV28 and J is TRBJ2-3; TCRdb proposes TRBD2, but this gene call is untestable without DNA. The germline CDR1 and CDR2 sequences are MDHEN and SYDVKM. CDR3 length: 14 residues. This CDR3 is CASSFGGPTDTQYF.